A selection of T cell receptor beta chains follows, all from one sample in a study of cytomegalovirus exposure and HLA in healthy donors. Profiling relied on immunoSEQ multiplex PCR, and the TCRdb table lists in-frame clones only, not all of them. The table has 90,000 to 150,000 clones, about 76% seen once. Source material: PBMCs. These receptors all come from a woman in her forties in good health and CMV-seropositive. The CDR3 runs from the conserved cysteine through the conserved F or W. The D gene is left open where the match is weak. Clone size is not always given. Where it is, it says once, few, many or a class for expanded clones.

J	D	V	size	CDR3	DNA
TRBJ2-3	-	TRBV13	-	CASSLAGRDTQYF	TGTGCCAGCAGCTTGGCAGGGAGGGATACGCAGTATTTT
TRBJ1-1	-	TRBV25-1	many	CASSVTGGGTEAFF	TGTGCCAGCAGTGTAACCGGGGGAGGTACTGAAGCTTTCTTT
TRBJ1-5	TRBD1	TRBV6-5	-	CASSNRGGNQPQHF	TGTGCCAGCAGCAACAGGGGAGGTAATCAGCCCCAGCATTTT
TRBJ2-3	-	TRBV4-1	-	CASRSDGDTQYF	TGCGCCAGCAGATCAGACGGGGATACGCAGTATTTT
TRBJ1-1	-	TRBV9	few	CASSATTGSEAFF	TGTGCCAGCAGCGCCACGACAGGTTCTGAAGCTTTCTTT
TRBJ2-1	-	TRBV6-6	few	CASSTGQYNEQFF	TGTGCCAGCAGTACCGGACAGTACAATGAGCAGTTCTTC
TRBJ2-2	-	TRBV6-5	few	CASSPTGFAGELFF	TGTGCCAGCTCACCTACAGGGTTCGCCGGGGAGCTGTTTTTT
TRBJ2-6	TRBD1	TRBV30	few	CAWSTGTGGVGANVLTF	TGTGCCTGGAGTACCGGGACAGGGGGCGTTGGGGCCAACGTCCTGACTTTC
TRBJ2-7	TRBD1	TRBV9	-	CASSVALGTVSSYEQYF	TGTGCCAGCAGCGTAGCGTTGGGGACAGTTAGCTCCTACGAGCAGTACTTC
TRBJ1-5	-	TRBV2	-	CASSGGRRSNQPQHF	TGTGCCAGCAGTGGAGGCCGGCGGAGCAATCAGCCCCAGCATTTT
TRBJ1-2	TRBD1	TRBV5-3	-	CARSLEGARGYGYTF	TGTGCCAGAAGCTTGGAGGGGGCTAGGGGGTATGGCTACACCTTC
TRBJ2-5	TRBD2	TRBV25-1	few	CASSAPRGGETQYF	TGTGCCAGCAGTGCGCCCCGGGGGGGGGAGACCCAGTACTTC
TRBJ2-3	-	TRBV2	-	CASKLEDTQYF	TGTGCCAGCAAGTTAGAAGATACGCAGTATTTT
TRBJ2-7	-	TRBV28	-	CASSLTGVRYEQYF	TGTGCCAGCAGTTTAACCGGGGTCCGCTACGAGCAGTACTTC
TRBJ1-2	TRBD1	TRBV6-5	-	CASREGQTYTF	TGTGCCAGCAGGGAGGGACAGACTTACACCTTC
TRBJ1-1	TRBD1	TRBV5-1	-	CASWGQGNMNTEAFF	TGCGCCAGCTGGGGACAGGGGAACATGAACACTGAAGCTTTCTTT
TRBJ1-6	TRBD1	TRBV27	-	CASSPGTGNSPLHF	TGTGCCAGCAGTCCTGGGACAGGCAATTCACCCCTCCACTTT
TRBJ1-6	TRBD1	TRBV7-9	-	CASSFDRGTGSSPLHF	TGTGCCAGCAGCTTCGATAGGGGGACAGGATCATCACCCCTCCACTTT
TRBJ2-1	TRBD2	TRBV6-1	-	CASSDLAGGYNEQFF	TGTGCCAGCAGTGATCTAGCGGGGGGATACAATGAGCAGTTCTTC
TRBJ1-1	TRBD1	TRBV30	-	CAWIQRQGWTEAFF	TGTGCCTGGATTCAACGACAGGGGTGGACTGAAGCTTTCTTT
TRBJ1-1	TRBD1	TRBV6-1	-	CASSEGDRGYVEAFF	TGTGCCAGCAGTGAAGGCGACAGGGGGTACGTTGAAGCTTTCTTT
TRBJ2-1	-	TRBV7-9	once	CASSPGPNFVVYEQFF	TGTGCCAGCAGCCCCGGTCCGAATTTCGTGGTATATGAGCAGTTCTTC
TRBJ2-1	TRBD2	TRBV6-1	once	CASSEAPSGGAYEQFF	TGTGCCAGCAGTGAAGCCCCTAGCGGGGGGGCCTATGAGCAGTTCTTC
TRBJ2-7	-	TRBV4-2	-	CASSQERVGYEQYF	TGTGCCAGCAGCCAAGAGCGGGTGGGCTACGAGCAGTACTTC